A selection of T cell receptor beta chains follows, all from one sample in a study of shared clonotypes between healthy human individuals. The protocol was immunoSEQ multiplex PCR, while the TCRdb copy is restricted to in-frame clones and leaves out a portion. This repertoire shows over 1.4 million clones, roughly 96% found once; its top ten account for roughly 1.2%. Sequencing input: naive CD4+ T cells sorted from blood. These receptors were taken from a young man in good health. CDR3s include the opening cysteine and the closing phenylalanine or tryptophan. Fields, in order: V gene, clone size, J gene, CDR3 protein. Some rows have no size entry. The others give once, few or many, or a class for an expanded clone.

>TRBV19|-|TRBJ2-1
CASSIGHGRIYNEQFF
>TRBV16|-|TRBJ2-1
CASSPMDRSYNEQFF
>TRBV6-1|-|TRBJ2-7
CASSEMGLADYYEQYF
>TRBV6-1|-|TRBJ2-1
CASSGGNSYNEQFF
>TRBV4-1|-|TRBJ2-2
CASSHQGSGSATFTGELFF
>TRBV11-2|-|TRBJ2-5
CASSSGGRRGVTQYF
>TRBV9|-|TRBJ1-2
CASSVVAPNYGYTF
>TRBV6-6|-|TRBJ2-3
CASSLRRDTQYF
>TRBV18|-|TRBJ2-4
CASSPSGLAGGGEEWVAKNIQYF
>TRBV2|-|TRBJ1-2
CASSDERQTDGYTF
>TRBV2|-|TRBJ2-1
CASTEMGLAGNNEQFF
>TRBV19|-|TRBJ1-5
CASSILSVRGDSPQHF
>TRBV7-9|-|TRBJ2-3
CASSLDGLAGGQDTQYF
>TRBV15|-|TRBJ2-1
CATSTKISYNEQFF
>TRBV9|-|TRBJ2-5
CASSPTPSGSLLQETQYF
>TRBV7-7|-|TRBJ1-1
CASSFLPGQRNTEAFF
>TRBV4-1|-|TRBJ1-4
CASSQAFGSPNEKLFF
>TRBV29-1|-|TRBJ2-5
CSVFEETQYF
>TRBV28|once|TRBJ1-1
CASSLSPPAIRDTEAFF
>TRBV19|once|TRBJ1-1
CASSRYGQVNTEAFF
>TRBV5-1|-|TRBJ1-1
CASSLRTGVGNTEAFF
>TRBV29-1|-|TRBJ2-1
CSVEDPETRHNEQFF
>TRBV28|-|TRBJ1-1
CASSLSWTEAFF
>TRBV10-1|-|TRBJ2-1
CASSEGTSAKNEQFF
>TRBV7-9|-|TRBJ2-3
CASSLATGWADTQYF
>TRBV7-2|-|TRBJ2-7
CASSSSGGRAYEQYF
>TRBV29-1|once|TRBJ2-3
CSVDGTPGPTDTQYF
>TRBV5-4|-|TRBJ2-3
CASSFDRTSDTQYF
>TRBV5-5|-|TRBJ1-1
CASSLPGPQAFF
>TRBV28|-|TRBJ1-2
CASSLMGGPGGGYTF
>TRBV7-2|-|TRBJ1-2
CASSQPGQIHYGYTF
>TRBV5-4|-|TRBJ2-1
CASSLRERDNNEQFF
>TRBV18|-|TRBJ1-2
CASSPAGKDGYTF
>TRBV9|-|TRBJ2-1
CASSLRRASYNEQFF
>TRBV9|-|TRBJ2-7
CASSGGLAGTSYEQYF